This T cell receptor beta chain was recovered during a study of kidney transplant recipient with SARS-CoV-2 infection. Comment on this clonotype: This may come from a read error, since a much larger clone is one base off.

TCRdb re-derived calls from the reads in MiXCR, one entry per CDR3 protein. The sample consists of fewer than 250,000 distinct CDR3 sequences, 25% to 35% of them appearing once. The specimen was a blood sample, collected at baseline and on day 111 from a kidney transplant recipient. The TCR sequence derives from a male patient in his thirties who had COVID-19 and was a kidney transplant recipient. The T cells may partly be graft donor cells.

CDR3 region: CASSLVGGSFSCEQYF. The CDR3 nucleotides are TGTGCCAGCAGCTTGGTAGGCGGGTCGTTCTCCTGCGAGCAGTACTTC. The rearrangement joins TRBV5-6 to TRBJ2-7; D perhaps matches TRBD2 (5 bases). The germline CDR1 and CDR2 sequences are SGHDT and YYEEEE. There are 16 residues in the CDR3. Based on the CDR3 plus reference TRBV5-6 and TRBJ2-7, the full variable domain is DAGVTQSPTHLIKTRGQQVTLRCSPKSGHDTVSWYQQALGQGPQFIFQYYEEEERQRGNFPDRFSGHQFPNYSSELNVNALLLGDSALYLCASSLVGGSFSCEQYFGPGTRLTVT.